Following are 17 T cell receptor beta chains from one sample sequenced in a study of cytomegalovirus exposure and HLA in healthy donors. PCR primers comprised 60 Vbeta and 13 Jbeta primers. Repertoires were generated with immunoSEQ multiplex PCR, while TCRdb's copy carries only in-frame clones and drops some. The data hold roughly 100,000 clones, with 65% to 90% observed a single time. Material: PBMCs. All receptors come from a man in his forties or fifties in good health and CMV-seronegative.

This clone was counted only a few times. The chain recombines TRBV30 with TRBJ2-1, with TRBD2 matching 8 bases. The V gene's germline CDR1 is GTSNPN and CDR2 SVGIG (reference sequence). CDR3 length equals 16 residues. Germline trimming cut 7 bases from V and 3 bases from J; bases unmatched to any gene: 14. Here the CDR3 DNA reads TGTGCCTCCAGCCCTCGTCGTAGCGGGGACTACAATGAGCAGTTCTTC. Its protein is CASSPRRSGDYNEQFF. Full variable domain (missing parts from reference TRBV30 and TRBJ2-1): SQTIHQWPATLVQPVGSPLSLECTVEGTSNPNLYWYRQAAGRGLQLLFYSVGIGQISSEVPQNLSASRPQDRQFILSSKKLLLSDSGFYLCASSPRRSGDYNEQFFGPGTRLTVL.

The chain combines TRBV5-6 with TRBJ1-2; TRBD1 agrees at 7 bases. The J segment lost 2 bases and the V segment lost 1 base, leaving 2 bases of the junction unmatched. Germline CDR1 SGHDT, CDR2 YYEEEE. CDR3 length equals 14 residues. For the CDR3, the DNA is TGTGCCAGCAGCTTGCTGGGACAGAACTATGGCTACACCTTC. This translates into CASSLLGQNYGYTF.

The chain recombines TRBV7-2 with TRBJ2-1; TRBD1 matches 8 bases. J lost 7 bases, V lost 5 bases, and 7 bases had no gene match. The CDR3 runs to 14 residues. The germline V gene encodes CDR1 SGHTA and CDR2 FQGNSA. CDR3 amino acids: CASSTRQGSNEQFF. CDR3 nucleotides: TGTGCCAGCAGCACTCGACAGGGGAGTAATGAGCAGTTCTTC.

V gene TRBV2 combines with J gene TRBJ2-2, with a possible D match to TRBD1 (6 bases). The CDR3 is made up of 14 amino acids. Trimming took off 11 bases at V and 1 base at J, with 14 bases between the two ends. Germline V gene data show CDR1 as SNHLY and CDR2 as FYNNEI. CDR3 amino acids: CASRQGRNTGELFF. The CDR3 nucleotides read TGTGCCTCCCGGCAGGGGCGGAACACCGGGGAGCTGTTTTTT. The full variable domain, its missing parts supplied by reference TRBV2 and TRBJ2-2, is EPEVTQTPSHQVTQMGQEVILRCVPISNHLYFYWYRQILGQKVEFLVSFYNNEISEKSEIFDDQFSVERPDGSNFTLKIRSTKLEDSAMYFCASRQGRNTGELFFGEGSRLTVL.

This clone has a single count. This chain uses TRBV30 with TRBJ1-4, with D maybe TRBD1 (6 bases). Deletions cut 0 bases from V and 9 bases from J, with 20 bases between. CDR3 length: 16 amino acids. CDR1 GTSNPN and CDR2 SVGIG come from the germline V gene (reference sequence). The CDR3 region has the DNA TGTGCCTGGAGTGTACTTGGTGTAGGACAGCCACAAAAACTGTTTTTT. It is translated as CAWSVLGVGQPQKLFF.

The V and J genes are TRBV7-6 and TRBJ2-2, with D perhaps matching TRBD1 (6 bases). CDR1 SGHVS and CDR2 FNYEAQ come from the germline V gene. CDR3 size: 14 residues. The V and J ends lost 3 bases and 6 bases respectively, with 11 bases between them. CDR3 region: CASSFIQGAGELFF. The DNA of the CDR3 is TGTGCCAGCAGCTTCATACAGGGAGCCGGGGAGCTGTTTTTT.

The chain has TRBV6-1 and TRBJ2-5; D may be TRBD1 (6 bases). Germline loops: CDR1 MNHNS, CDR2 SASEGT. V was shortened by 5 bases and J by 1 base, with 11 bases between the two germline ends. This CDR3 comprises 14 residues. The CDR3 region has the DNA TGTGCCAGCAGTCATAGGACAGCCCAAGAGACCCAGTACTTC. Protein sequence: CASSHRTAQETQYF.

The chain couples TRBV9 to TRBJ1-2; TRBD1 might be the D (5 bases). CDR3 length: 12 amino acids. Germline loops: CDR1 SGDLS, CDR2 YYNGEE. V lost 0 bases and J lost 5, with 5 bases in between. The DNA of the CDR3 is TGTGCCAGCAGCGTAGCAGGGTATGGCTACACCTTC. Protein product: CASSVAGYGYTF.

This clone was recorded only once. J is TRBJ1-2 and V is TRBV6-5; D is ambiguous. The V end was cut by 7 bases, the J end by 8 bases, with 23 bases between. The CDR3 consists of 15 residues. Germline V gene lookup returns CDR1 MNHEY and CDR2 SVGAGI. The CDR3 sequence is CASNPRWASTGGYTF. CDR3 DNA sequence: TGTGCCAGCAACCCCCGGTGGGCCTCAACCGGAGGCTACACCTTC.

The chain is built from TRBV19 and TRBJ2-3; D unclear. Germline CDR1 LNHDA, CDR2 SQIVND (reference sequence). CDR3 length: 12 amino acids. Deletions cut 3 bases from V and 3 bases from J, with 4 bases between. The CDR3: CASSIRTDTQYF. CDR3 DNA: TGTGCCAGTAGTATCCGGACAGATACGCAGTATTTT.

This clone was found once. The V call is TRBV5-1, the J call TRBJ1-3; 7 nucleotides match TRBD1. The J segment lost 7 bases and the V segment lost 6 bases, leaving 7 bases of the junction unmatched. This CDR3 spans 13 amino acids. Per the germline V gene, CDR1 is SGHRS and CDR2 is YFSETQ. CDR3 DNA: TGCGCCAGCAAAACAGGGGATGGCAACACCATATATTTT. This sequence encodes CASKTGDGNTIYF.

This chain links TRBV18 with TRBJ1-6; tentative D call: TRBD1 (6 bases). The CDR3 spans 14 residues. Germline CDR1 and CDR2: KGHSH and LQKENI. V lost 2 bases to trimming and J lost 10 bases, with 12 bases between them. CDR3 DNA sequence: TGTGCCAGCTCACCAGCCAGGGGTGGATCACCCCTCCACTTT. Translated, it gives CASSPARGGSPLHF.

The chain carries TRBV5-5 and TRBJ1-5; D gene ambiguous. Germline V gives CDR1 SGHKS, CDR2 YYEKEE (reference sequence). With 4 bases removed from V and 1 base from J, the gap between germline ends came to 9 bases. The CDR3 contains 14 residues. The CDR3 bases are TGTGCCAGCAGCGATTCAGGAAGCAATCAGCCCCAGCATTTT. It specifies CASSDSGSNQPQHF.

This chain connects TRBV19 to TRBJ1-5; the D gene is possibly TRBD1 (5 bases). V was clipped by 3 bases and J by 1 base, with 16 bases between them. The CDR3 is made up of 17 amino acids. Germline CDR1 and CDR2: LNHDA and SQIVND (reference sequence). The CDR3 DNA is TGTGCCAGTAGTATGGGCGGGGGTAGGGACAGCAATCAGCCCCAGCATTTT. Translating it yields CASSMGGGRDSNQPQHF.

This chain uses TRBV30 with TRBJ2-5; D is ambiguous. V was cut by 3 bases and J by 2 bases, with 7 bases left in between. Germline V gene lookup returns CDR1 GTSNPN and CDR2 SVGIG (reference sequence). The CDR3 spans 12 residues. The CDR3 loop is CAWSQVQETQYF. As DNA, the CDR3 is TGTGCCTGGAGCCAGGTTCAAGAGACCCAGTACTTC.

J is TRBJ2-1 and V is TRBV19, with 11 bases matching TRBD2. V was pared by 5 bases and J by 4 bases, with 7 bases of the junction left unmatched. This CDR3 spans 16 amino acids. Germline lookup yields CDR1 LNHDA and CDR2 SQIVND (reference sequence). As DNA, the CDR3 is TGTGCCAGTAGTGATCTAGCGGGGGGAGGGTACAATGAGCAGTTCTTC. This encodes CASSDLAGGGYNEQFF.

The V gene is TRBV7-9, the J gene TRBJ1-3; a possible D gene is TRBD1 (6 bases). The CDR3 runs to 18 residues. Germline V CDR1 and CDR2: SEHNR, FQNEAQ (reference sequence). V shed 1 base and J shed 0 bases, with 16 bases lying between them. CDR3 DNA: TGTGCCAGCAGCTTAGGGGGGGGCAGCCTCAACTCTGGAAACACCATATATTTT. Translated: CASSLGGGSLNSGNTIYF. Supplemented by reference TRBV7-9 and TRBJ1-3, the full variable domain reads DTGVSQNPRHKITKRGQNVTFRCDPISEHNRLYWYRQTLGQGPEFLTYFQNEAQLEKSRLLSDRFSAERPKGSFSTLEIQRTEQGDSAMYLCASSLGGGSLNSGNTIYFGEGSWLTVV.